Below, 19 T cell receptor beta chains from the same sample are listed, as sequenced in a study of T cells after yellow fever vaccination. From the 5' RACE reads, TCRdb called clonotypes with MiXCR, one entry per CDR3 protein. The sample has some 250,000 distinct CDR3 sequences, approximately 3.8% seen once. The sequences come from PBMCs, collected 15 days after the yellow fever booster vaccination. These TCRs come from a man between 18 and 29 years old who received the YFV17D yellow fever vaccine.

The rearrangement joins TRBV7-6 to TRBJ2-7, with D perhaps assigned TRBD1 or TRBD2 (5 bases each). The CDR3 spans 15 residues. Between the trimmed V and J ends, which lost 5 bases and 3 bases, there was a span of 17 bases. Germline V CDR1 and CDR2: SGHVS, FNYEAQ. The CDR3 coding sequence is TGTGCCAGCAGCCAGAGGGGCCAGGACCTCTACGAGCAGTACTTC. Its protein is CASSQRGQDLYEQYF.

This clonotype came up a few times. The chain employs TRBV12-3 or TRBV12-4 and TRBJ2-6; 7 positions match TRBD2. This CDR3 region has 15 residues. V shed 6 bases, J shed 8 bases, and the junction held 10 bases outside the gene matches. The chain's CDR3 is CASSRGGNLPNVLTF. CDR3 nucleotide sequence: TGTGCCAGCAGCCGCGGGGGAAACCTACCCAACGTCCTGACTTTC.

This clonotype was counted at least ten times. The junction shows a germline mismatch at one end, possibly a read error. The rearrangement links TRBV5-1 to TRBJ2-5; D is perhaps TRBD1 or TRBD2 (7 bases each). Germline V gene sequence: CDR1 SGHRS, CDR2 YFSETQ. The CDR3 consists of 11 residues. This chain's CDR3 is CANDDVTGRDF. In DNA form, the CDR3 reads TGCGCCAACGACGACGTGACAGGGAGGGACTTC.

This clonotype was seen many times. The J gene is TRBJ1-1, the V gene TRBV5-1; D not certain. Germline V lookup: CDR1 SGHRS, CDR2 YFSETQ. The CDR3 runs 18 residues. V gave up 4 bases and J gave up 0 bases, with 22 bases separating them. The CDR3 loop reads CASSPWMGKGGMNTEAFF. CDR3 sequence (DNA): TGCGCCAGCAGCCCCTGGATGGGGAAGGGAGGGATGAACACTGAAGCTTTCTTT.

This clonotype has a count of ten or more. This chain links TRBV2 with TRBJ2-5; D tentatively fits TRBD1 or TRBD2 (5 bases each). This CDR3 region has 14 residues. Germline loops: CDR1 SNHLY, CDR2 FYNNEI. The V gene lost 8 bases and the J gene lost 5 bases, with 18 bases spanning the gap. The CDR3 coding sequence is TGTGCCAGCGATGGGGGTCTTGCGTTCGAGACCCAGTACTTC. This translates into CASDGGLAFETQYF.

A few counts support this clonotype. The genes are TRBV12-3 or TRBV12-4 and TRBJ2-6; D unresolved. Trimming cost V 2 bases and J 1 base, with 9 bases left between them. This CDR3 spans 16 amino acids. Here the CDR3 reads CASSLLRPSGANVLTF. The CDR3 region has the DNA TGTGCCAGCAGTTTACTACGTCCGTCTGGGGCCAACGTCCTGACTTTC.

This chain joins TRBV19 and TRBJ2-6, with D uncertain. Germline V gene sequence: CDR1 LNHDA, CDR2 SQIVND (reference sequence). There are 15 residues in the CDR3. The V gene lost 3 bases and the J gene lost 0 bases, with 6 bases spanning the gap. This CDR3 is CASSIGISGANVLTF. The CDR3 DNA reads TGTGCCAGTAGTATTGGGATCTCTGGGGCCAACGTCCTGACTTTC.

This clonotype was counted between two and nine times. The chain couples TRBV6-5 to TRBJ1-6; a possible D gene is TRBD1 (5 bases). With 4 bases removed from V and 8 bases from J, the gap between germline ends came to 15 bases. This CDR3 is built from 15 residues. Germline CDR1 and CDR2: MNHEY and SVGAGI. CDR3 bases: TGTGCCAGCAGTTCCGAAGGGGAAGGCTATTCACCCCTCCACTTT. Translated: CASSSEGEGYSPLHF.

V gene TRBV12-3 or TRBV12-4 combines with J gene TRBJ1-5; no firm D call. Trimming removed 3 bases from V and 3 bases from J, with 12 bases in between. The CDR3 is 15 amino acids. The CDR3 loop reads CASSFSGGPNQPQHF. CDR3 bases: TGTGCCAGCAGTTTCTCGGGCGGGCCCAATCAGCCCCAGCATTTT.

This clonotype was recorded at least ten times. This chain uses TRBV6-1 with TRBJ2-5; D is possibly TRBD1 (7 bases). Germline CDR1 and CDR2: MNHNS and SASEGT. The CDR3 has 18 amino acids. V lost 2 bases, J lost 2 bases, and 21 bases lay in between. CDR3 region: CASSEKPGWAGQQETQYF. CDR3 DNA sequence: TGTGCCAGCAGTGAAAAGCCTGGGTGGGCGGGACAGCAAGAGACCCAGTACTTC.

This clonotype was counted many times. The J gene is TRBJ2-7, the V gene TRBV27; possible D gene TRBD2, 6 bases. This CDR3 is 14 amino acids long. V gave up 8 bases and J gave up 4 bases, with 18 bases separating them. In germline, CDR1 is MNHEY, CDR2 SMNVEV (reference sequence). The CDR3 DNA sequence: TGTGCCAGCGGACCGTGGGGGGTGGGTTACGAGCAGTACTTC. Its translation is CASGPWGVGYEQYF.

This clonotype was seen at least ten times. The chain employs TRBV7-2 and TRBJ2-7; a weak D match, TRBD2 (6 bases). This CDR3 has 13 residues. V was shortened by 7 bases and J by 7 bases, with 17 bases between the two germline ends. Germline lookup yields CDR1 SGHTA and CDR2 FQGNSA. CDR3 loop: CASTQTGAREQYF. CDR3 nucleotides: TGTGCCAGCACCCAGACGGGAGCGAGAGAGCAGTACTTC.

Many counts were recorded for this clonotype. The V and J genes are TRBV9 and TRBJ2-2, with 7 bases matching TRBD2. From germline, CDR1 is SGDLS and CDR2 YYNGEE. V was clipped by 3 bases and J by 1 base; unmatched bases: 6. The CDR3 consists of 16 residues. The CDR3 here is CASSGTRGGNTGELFF. CDR3 DNA sequence: TGTGCCAGCAGCGGTACCCGCGGGGGGAACACCGGGGAGCTGTTTTTT.

This clonotype came up a few times. The chain uses TRBV29-1 and TRBJ1-1; D is unresolved. The V gene's germline CDR1 is SQVTM and CDR2 ANQGSEA. This CDR3 comprises 12 residues. Trimming removed 8 bases at V and 6 bases at J, with 16 bases between. The CDR3 protein is CSPQKRGAEAFF. For the CDR3, the DNA is TGCAGCCCCCAAAAGCGCGGCGCTGAAGCTTTCTTT.

This clonotype was picked up many times. The chain recombines TRBV29-1 with TRBJ2-1; D might be TRBD1 or TRBD2, each matching 7 bases. In germline, CDR1 is SQVTM, CDR2 ANQGSEA. Trimming removed 4 bases from V and 7 bases from J, with 17 bases in between. The CDR3 is 14 residues long. In nucleotides, the CDR3 is TGCAGCGTTGGTCTGACGCAGGGGGGGAATGAGCAGTTCTTC. Translating it yields CSVGLTQGGNEQFF.

This clonotype occurred many times. CDR3 loop: CATRGSGETQYF. CDR3 nucleotide sequence: TGTGCCACCAGGGGTTCAGGCGAGACCCAGTACTTC. The chain employs TRBV24-1 and TRBJ2-5; D is ambiguous. CDR1 is KGHDR, CDR2 SFDVKD, per germline. V gave up 7 bases and J gave up 5 bases, with 10 bases separating them. CDR3 length: 12 residues.

This clonotype was seen repeatedly, ten times or more. The chain couples TRBV5-1 to TRBJ2-7; D gene uncertain. This CDR3 has 14 residues. V was trimmed by 4 bases and J by 0 bases, leaving 11 bases between them. Germline CDR1 and CDR2: SGHRS and YFSETQ. Here the CDR3 reads CASSPLPGSYEQYF. DNA of the CDR3: TGCGCCAGCAGCCCCTTACCCGGCTCCTACGAGCAGTACTTC.

Worth noting for this clonotype: Since a much larger clone is just one base distant, this may be a read error. The chain combines TRBV10-3 with TRBJ1-1, with no clear D. V dropped 0 bases and J dropped 8 bases, with 13 bases sitting between them. Germline values: CDR1 ENHRY, CDR2 SYGVKD. The CDR3 is 14 residues long. CDR3 residues: CAISESFYGREAFF. CDR3 DNA sequence: TGTGCCATCAGTGAGTCGTTTTATGGCCGGGAAGCTTTCTTT.

This clonotype was found a few times. Compared with germline, one end of the junction differs, possibly owing to a read error. The V call is TRBV4-1, the J call TRBJ1-6; 8 nucleotides match TRBD1. The CDR3 extends over 18 amino acids. Germline V CDR1 and CDR2: MGHRA, YSYEKL. The CDR3 loop is CASSQEYSGTGDNSPPHF. CDR3 nucleotides: TGCGCCAGCAGCCAAGAGTACAGCGGGACAGGAGATAATTCACCCCCCCACTTT.